The next 17 T cell receptor beta chains were all read from a single sample in a study of neoadjuvant anti-PD-1 for oral cavity cancer. The table came from immunoSEQ multiplex PCR; TCRdb's copy has only in-frame clones and leaves some out. This sample carries approximately 37,000 clones, around nine tenths of them seen once, and the ten largest clones take approximately 3.7%. The specimen was PBMCs, collected before nivolumab (anti-PD-1) treatment. These receptor sequences come from a person aged 40 to 85 with oral cavity squamous cell carcinoma.

The rearrangement uses TRBV18 and TRBJ2-7; 9 bases are a match to TRBD1. The CDR3 runs to 16 residues. Per germline, CDR1 KGHSH and CDR2 LQKENI. V dropped 2 bases and J dropped 6; count of bases not matched to a gene: 11. The CDR3 protein is CASSPSRDRTGVEQYF. The CDR3 DNA reads as TGTGCCAGCTCACCATCACGCGACCGGACAGGGGTCGAGCAGTACTTC.

J is TRBJ2-5 and V is TRBV5-1; D uncertain. V was trimmed by 6 bases and J by 5 bases, leaving 11 bases between them. CDR1 SGHRS and CDR2 YFSETQ come from the germline V gene. The CDR3 runs to 12 residues. The CDR3 loop reads CASTQEGETQYF. Written as DNA, the CDR3 is TGCGCCAGCACCCAAGAAGGGGAGACCCAGTACTTC. The complete variable domain, with remaining parts taken from reference TRBV5-1 and TRBJ2-5, reads KAGVTQTPRYLIKTRGQQVTLSCSPISGHRSVSWYQQTPGQGLQFLFEYFSETQRNKGNFPGRFSGRQFSNSRSEMNVSTLELGDSALYLCASTQEGETQYFGPGTRLLVL.

This chain uses TRBV27 with TRBJ1-2, with TRBD1 identical over 9 bases. The germline V gene encodes CDR1 MNHEY and CDR2 SMNVEV (reference sequence). J was trimmed by 6 bases and V by 7 bases; bases with no gene match: 9. This CDR3 comprises 14 residues. This CDR3 is CASTEGTGTNGYTF. In nucleotides, the CDR3 is TGTGCCAGCACCGAAGGGACAGGGACAAATGGCTACACCTTC.

This sequence joins TRBV6-5 and TRBJ1-1; the match to TRBD1 covers 10 bases. The CDR3 runs to 13 residues. Germline values: CDR1 MNHEY, CDR2 SVGAGI. Trimming cost V 6 bases and J 9 bases; bases outside gene matches: 7. DNA for the CDR3: TGTGCCAGCAGCCCGACAGGGGGCAGGCAAGCTTTCTTT. Its protein is CASSPTGGRQAFF.

This clone was recorded once. The chain joins TRBV9 to TRBJ2-1; D unclear. Germline V CDR1 and CDR2: SGDLS, YYNGEE. Trimming left V 0 bases short and J 10 bases short, with 14 bases between. The CDR3 runs to 14 residues. DNA of the CDR3: TGTGCCAGCAGCGTAGACGGATGGAGCGTGGAGCAGTTCTTC. Its protein is CASSVDGWSVEQFF.

The J gene is TRBJ2-7, the V gene TRBV5-1, with D possibly being TRBD1 (5 bases). This CDR3 is built from 13 residues. The V gene's germline CDR1 is SGHRS and CDR2 YFSETQ. V lost 4 bases and J 2 bases, leaving 10 bases between the germline ends. CDR3 DNA sequence: TGCGCCAGCAGCGCCAGGGTAGCCTACGAGCAGTACTTC. The encoded protein is CASSARVAYEQYF.

This clone appeared a few times. This sequence joins TRBV5-6 and TRBJ1-5, with D perhaps matching TRBD1 (6 bases). The germline V and J ends were trimmed by 4 bases and 5 bases, with 10 bases remaining between them. CDR1 and CDR2 (germline): SGHDT, YYEEEE. The CDR3 consists of 13 residues. The CDR3 sequence: CASSQGRDQPQHF. CDR3 sequence (DNA): TGTGCCAGCAGCCAGGGGAGGGATCAGCCCCAGCATTTT.

The chain carries TRBV7-2 and TRBJ1-4; TRBD1 agrees at 10 bases. The CDR3 is 15 amino acids. With 2 bases clipped from V and 7 bases from J, the junction kept 4 bases outside the gene matches. The germline V gene has CDR1 SGHTA and CDR2 FQGNSA. DNA of the CDR3: TGTGCCAGCAGCTTACGACAGGGGGCGTTTGAAAAACTGTTTTTT. Translating it yields CASSLRQGAFEKLFF.

The rearrangement links TRBV7-2 to TRBJ2-5; 10 positions match TRBD2. Per the germline V gene, CDR1 is SGHTA and CDR2 is FQGNSA. V dropped 3 bases and J dropped 4; count of bases not matched to a gene: 8. The CDR3 has 16 residues. CDR3 coding DNA: TGTGCCAGCAGCTTCCTTAGCGGGGGGCGAGGAGAGACCCAGTACTTC. This gives the protein CASSFLSGGRGETQYF.

The chain couples TRBV2 to TRBJ1-6; no firm D call. Germline V CDR1 and CDR2: SNHLY, FYNNEI. The CDR3 covers 14 residues. V lost 7 bases to trimming and J lost 7 bases, with 14 bases between them. CDR3 bases: TGTGCCAGCACGAGAATCCTCACGAATTCACCCCTCCACTTT. Protein sequence: CASTRILTNSPLHF.

The rearrangement joins TRBV5-6 to TRBJ1-2; D is ambiguous. Germline V CDR1 and CDR2: SGHDT, YYEEEE. This CDR3 has 11 amino acids. V lost 0 bases to trimming and J lost 8 bases, with 5 bases between them. The CDR3 sequence: CASSLDRGYTF. The CDR3 DNA follows: TGTGCCAGCAGCTTGGACCGGGGCTACACCTTC.

This chain connects TRBV6-1 to TRBJ1-6; D is ambiguous. This CDR3 region has 13 residues. With 8 bases removed from V and 8 bases from J, the gap between germline ends came to 13 bases. Per germline, CDR1 MNHNS and CDR2 SASEGT. The CDR3 DNA reads TGTGCCAGCGGGGAAACCAAAGATTCACCCCTCCACTTT. As protein: CASGETKDSPLHF.

This chain connects TRBV27 to TRBJ2-3; perhaps TRBD2 as D (5 bases). Germline V lookup: CDR1 MNHEY, CDR2 SMNVEV (reference sequence). This CDR3 is built from 13 residues. Trimming left V 4 bases short and J 2 bases short, with 7 bases between. CDR3 in DNA: TGTGCCAGCAGTTGGCGGGCCACAGATACGCAGTATTTT. Residues: CASSWRATDTQYF.

This clone appeared once. V is TRBV28 and J is TRBJ1-5, with no clear D. CDR1 is MDHEN, CDR2 SYDVKM, per germline. The length of the CDR3 is 17 residues. V was cut by 5 bases and J by 6 bases, with 23 bases left in between. DNA for the CDR3: TGTGCCAGCAGTCCCTTCCGGGCCATGCTTATGGCTCAGCCCCAGCATTTT. It translates to CASSPFRAMLMAQPQHF.

The chain is built from TRBV7-2 and TRBJ2-7; no clear D gene. There are 14 residues in the CDR3. V shed 5 bases and J shed 4 bases, with 15 bases lying between them. Germline lookup yields CDR1 SGHTA and CDR2 FQGNSA. The DNA of the CDR3 is TGTGCCAGCAGCCTGAGTAGGGTACGGTACGAGCAGTACTTC. Its translation: CASSLSRVRYEQYF.

The gene calls are TRBV5-1 and TRBJ2-2, with a tentative D call TRBD1 (5 bases). The CDR3 runs 15 residues. Germline loops: CDR1 SGHRS, CDR2 YFSETQ. Trimming cost V 0 bases and J 3 bases, with 9 bases left between them. The DNA for the CDR3 is TGCGCCAGCAGCTTGGCTGCCAGGGACACCGGGGAGCTGTTTTTT. This encodes CASSLAARDTGELFF.

J is TRBJ2-1 and V is TRBV9; 15 bases agree with TRBD2. The J segment lost 10 bases and the V segment lost 2 bases, leaving 4 bases of the junction unmatched. The germline CDR1 and CDR2 sequences are SGDLS and YYNGEE. This CDR3 is built from 15 residues. As DNA, the CDR3 is TGTGCCAGCAGCGTCGGGACTAGCGGGGGGCCGGAGCAGTTCTTC. Translated: CASSVGTSGGPEQFF.